This T cell receptor (beta chain) came from a study of regulatory T cells in long-lasting Graves disease. According to the study, TCR beta libraries were built with iRepertoire HTBI primers and CDR3-region Arm-PCR. A single record per CDR3 protein comes from TCRdb applying MiXCR to the multiplex PCR reads. The sample lists 450,000 or so distinct CDR3 sequences; 22% were seen once. This clonotype was observed a few times. The antigen remains unidentified. Specified time point: persistent/refractory GD, antithyroid drugs over 5 years with positive TRAb. RNA isolated from PBMCs was used to make the TCR library. It was an endocrinology department in Xi'an, China, that provided the patients. Broader study findings: Persistent disease preferred TRBV28, TRBJ1-2 and TRBJ2-5. With approximately 2,500 shared public clonotypes, persistent patients exceeded new patients, who shared just over 950. Accuracy might have suffered from few samples.

CDR1 SGHRS and CDR2 YFSETQ come from the germline V gene. The CDR3 extends over 15 amino acids. V was cut by 0 bases and J by 0 bases, with 10 bases left in between. The chain combines TRBV5-1 with TRBJ2-7; no clear D. The receptor comes from a female donor with Graves disease. This material consisted of peripheral blood mononuclear cells (PBMCs), taken when the disease was refractory, from a patient treated with antithyroid drugs. The CDR3 DNA reads as TGCGCCAGCAGCTTGGGTGCACTTAGCTCCTACGAGCAGTACTTC. Its protein product is CASSLGALSSYEQYF. Full variable domain (remainder filled in from reference TRBV5-1 and TRBJ2-7): KAGVTQTPRYLIKTRGQQVTLSCSPISGHRSVSWYQQTPGQGLQFLFEYFSETQRNKGNFPGRFSGRQFSNSRSEMNVSTLELGDSALYLCASSLGALSSYEQYFGPGTRLTVT.